Presented here are 16 T cell receptor beta chains from one specimen sequenced in a study of blood T cell repertoires in COVID-19 (dated by TCRdb to the early 2020s). Library construction relied on the immunoSEQ multiplex PCR assay. In its TCRdb copy, this immuneACCESS table keeps in-frame sequences only and misses some clones. Where compared with another copy, unresolved V genes explain less than half of these, and the others have no known cause. This sample has under 300,000 clones in its table, and 86% of those were observed once. The ten largest clonotypes hold about 3.5% of the sample. Input material: PBMCs or T cells enriched from blood (not recorded which). The receptors were gathered from a woman in her thirties or forties with acute COVID-19.

The chain carries TRBV4-2 and TRBJ2-1; D may be TRBD2 (6 bases). V shed 1 base and J shed 4 bases, with 17 bases lying between them. The germline gives CDR1 LGHNA, CDR2 YNFKEQ. The CDR3 contains 17 residues. CDR3 nucleotides: TGTGCCAGCAGCCAAGTCTCGGTGGCGGGACGGTACAATGAGCAGTTCTTC. It yields the protein CASSQVSVAGRYNEQFF.

The chain recombines TRBV21-1 with TRBJ1-5; TRBD1, the table's D call, was not compared with the DNA. TRBV21-1 is a documented pseudogene. The CDR3 length is 19 residues. This chain's CDR3 is CASSISSGQGPPRNQPQHF. In nucleotides, the CDR3 is TGTGCCAGCAGCATATCCTCGGGACAGGGACCTCCGCGCAATCAGCCCCAGCATTTT.

This clone occurred once. The chain has TRBV21-1 and TRBJ2-1; the D call TRBD2 from the table was never checked on the DNA. TRBV21-1 represents a pseudogene. CDR3 size: 17 residues. CDR3 DNA sequence: TGTGCCAGCAGCAAAGCGAGGCGGGGGGCGGGATACAATGAGCAGTTCTTC. Its protein product is CASSKARRGAGYNEQFF.

The CDR3 loop reads CASSIEGRGTGELFF. The CDR3, as DNA: TGTGCCAGTAGTATTGAGGGCCGCGGTACCGGGGAGCTGTTTTTT. The chain carries TRBV19 and TRBJ2-2; D perhaps matches TRBD2 (5 bases). The germline V gene has CDR1 LNHDA and CDR2 SQIVND (reference sequence). The CDR3 contains 15 residues. The V and J ends lost 3 bases and 5 bases respectively, with 13 bases between them.

The rearrangement joins TRBV6-1 to TRBJ2-7; TRBD2 aligns across 7 bases. This CDR3 is built from 16 residues. V lost 0 bases to trimming and J lost 4 bases; unmatched junction nucleotides: 9. Germline V gene data show CDR1 as MNHNS and CDR2 as SASEGT. In DNA, the CDR3 is TGTGCCAGCAGTGAAGCTATTCTGTGGGAGGGATACGAGCAGTACTTC. It specifies CASSEAILWEGYEQYF.

On this clone itself: The same CDR3 can be traced to other DNA sequences in this sample. V is TRBV11-2 and J is TRBJ2-5, with 9 bases fitting TRBD2. The CDR3 is 15 residues long. The germline V gene encodes CDR1 SGHAT and CDR2 FQNNGV. With V trimmed by 1 base and J by 1 base, 1 base remained unmatched. The CDR3 bases are TGTGCCAGCAGCTTAGGGACTAGCGCCCAAGAGACCCAGTACTTC. Translated: CASSLGTSAQETQYF. The full variable domain, completed using reference TRBV11-2 and TRBJ2-5, is EAGVAQSPRYKIIEKRQSVAFWCNPISGHATLYWYQQILGQGPKLLIQFQNNGVVDDSQLPKDRFSAERLKGVDSTLKIQPAKLEDSAVYLCASSLGTSAQETQYFGPGTRLLVL.

This chain links TRBV2 with TRBJ2-7, with 11 bases matching TRBD1. J was trimmed by 1 base and V by 8 bases; bases with no gene match: 4. The CDR3 consists of 14 residues. CDR1 is SNHLY, CDR2 FYNNEI, per germline. The CDR3 sequence: CASLRDRGSYEQYF. For the CDR3, the DNA is TGTGCCAGCCTCCGGGACAGGGGGTCCTACGAGCAGTACTTC.

This sequence joins TRBV9 and TRBJ2-1; 9 bases fit TRBD1. This CDR3 spans 15 amino acids. V gave up 2 bases and J gave up 6 bases; unmatched junction bases: 6. Germline V gene data show CDR1 as SGDLS and CDR2 as YYNGEE. The CDR3 bases are TGTGCCAGCAGCGTCGAACAGGGGGCTAGCAATGAGCAGTTCTTC. Translating gives CASSVEQGASNEQFF. Full variable domain (rest looked up from reference TRBV9 and TRBJ2-1): DSGVTQTPKHLITATGQRVTLRCSPRSGDLSVYWYQQSLDQGLQFLIQYYNGEERAKGNILERFSAQQFPDLHSELNLSSLELGDSALYFCASSVEQGASNEQFFGPGTRLTVL.

The chain uses TRBV9 and TRBJ2-6; 15 nucleotides line up with TRBD2. Germline-derived CDR1 and CDR2 are SGDLS and YYNGEE. V dropped 3 bases and J dropped 3; count of bases not matched to a gene: 7. This CDR3 is built from 19 residues. Here the CDR3 DNA reads TGTGCCAGCAGCGCACCCCCGGGACTAGCGGGGGGTGGGGCCAACGTCCTGACTTTC. Encoded protein: CASSAPPGLAGGGANVLTF.

The V gene is TRBV6-6, the J gene TRBJ2-2; D not certain. Germline values: CDR1 MNHNY, CDR2 SVGAGI (reference sequence). Trimming left V 2 bases short and J 0 bases short, with 10 bases between. This CDR3 spans 16 amino acids. For the CDR3, the DNA is TGTGCCAGCAGTTACGATCGGAGTTCGAACACCGGGGAGCTGTTTTTT. It is translated as CASSYDRSSNTGELFF.

The chain joins TRBV7-3 to TRBJ1-6, with TRBD1 as a possible D gene (6 bases). The V gene's germline CDR1 is SGHTA and CDR2 FQGTGA. The V end was cut by 5 bases, the J end by 10 bases, with 15 bases between. This CDR3 comprises 14 residues. The CDR3 bases are TGTGCCAGCAGCCCAACAGGGTATGGGTCACCCCTCCACTTT. Protein: CASSPTGYGSPLHF.

This chain links TRBV6-5 with TRBJ1-5; 8 bases match TRBD1. The germline V gene encodes CDR1 MNHEY and CDR2 SVGAGI. V was pared by 7 bases and J by 2 bases, with 7 bases of the junction left unmatched. The length of the CDR3 is 15 residues. CDR3 sequence reads: CASTGQVSRNQPQHF. DNA for the CDR3: TGTGCCAGCACGGGACAGGTTTCGCGCAATCAGCCCCAGCATTTT.

The chain has TRBV3-1 (or the pseudogene TRBV3-2) and TRBJ2-1, with 11 bases identical to TRBD2. CDR1 and CDR2 (germline): LGHDT, YNNKEL (reference sequence). The CDR3 extends over 16 amino acids. J gave up 4 bases and V 3 bases, and 5 bases lay outside the gene matches. CDR3 residues: CASSHELAGEYNEQFF. The CDR3 DNA sequence: TGTGCCAGCAGCCATGAACTAGCGGGGGAATACAATGAGCAGTTCTTC.

The chain couples TRBV7-3 to TRBJ1-2; no reliable D call. The CDR3 runs to 13 residues. The germline V gene has CDR1 SGHTA and CDR2 FQGTGA. The V end lost 2 bases, the J end lost 4 bases, and 8 bases lay between the germline ends. The CDR3 loop is CASSLAPGYGYTF. The CDR3 nucleotides are TGTGCCAGCAGCTTAGCCCCGGGCTATGGCTACACCTTC.

The J gene is TRBJ2-1, the V gene TRBV11-3; unclear D gene. The V gene's germline CDR1 is SGHNT and CDR2 YENEEA. CDR3 length equals 14 residues. The germline V and J ends were trimmed by 0 bases and 4 bases, with 7 bases remaining between them. In DNA, the CDR3 is TGTGCCAGCAGCTTAGATTCCAGATACAATGAGCAGTTCTTC. Its protein is CASSLDSRYNEQFF.

V and J are TRBV5-1 and TRBJ2-3, with TRBD2 as a possible D gene (6 bases). This CDR3 comprises 16 residues. Between the trimmed V and J ends, which lost 1 base and 5 bases, there was a span of 17 bases. CDR1 is SGHRS and CDR2 is YFSETQ in the germline V gene. CDR3 coding DNA: TGCGCCAGCAGCTTGTCCCTAGCGCCTGGAGAAGATACGCAGTATTTT. Protein product: CASSLSLAPGEDTQYF.